This TCR beta chain is drawn from a study of blood T cell repertoires in COVID-19. Germline CDR1 SGHTS, CDR2 YDEGEE. This CDR3 has 16 amino acids. Trimming removed 1 base from V and 2 bases from J; junction bases left unmatched: 5. The study recruited people aged roughly 18 to 95 years across approximately 24 US areas. Cohort assignment relied on participant-reported clinical history. Recovery among Cohort 3 donors was established by two negative PCRs, clearance, or symptom resolution. In the original processing: From reference gene primer amplification, estimates of nucleated cell counts were derived. Clones were read by immunoSEQ multiplex PCR, and TCRdb kept only the in-frame ones, dropping some. D and trimming come from the DNA, and the V and J calls and clone size come from that table. Of hundreds of thousands of clones listed, 82% are singletons.

This clonotype was obtained from a woman between 55 and 75 years old who had recovered from COVID-19. This rearrangement joins TRBV5-8 to TRBJ2-3; the match to TRBD1 covers 9 bases. The sample consisted of PBMCs or T cells enriched from blood (not recorded which). CDR3 sequence (DNA): TGTGCCAGCAGCTTGTCACGGACAGGGGTCACAGATACGCAGTATTTT. This codes for CASSLSRTGVTDTQYF.